This T cell receptor beta chain was documented in a study of a mutant IDH1 vaccine in newly diagnosed glioma. At the level of the study: Once 4-6 weeks had passed after radiotherapy alone, vaccination started, or it started with temozolomide cycles. Prior therapy was radiotherapy, temozolomide, or both; most received both.

The time point is: week 11, during vaccination. Mutant IDH1 20-mer peptide, at 300 ug, made up each vaccine dose, with topical imiquimod. With respect to this clone: Its matching antigen is unknown.

Germline values: CDR1 MNHNS, CDR2 SASEGT. The V and J ends lost 8 bases and 0 bases respectively, with 13 bases between them. This CDR3 spans 14 amino acids. The assay was immunoSEQ multiplex PCR, and TCRdb's table has in-frame clones only and misses some. The sample shows tens of thousands of clones, approximately 80% of them seen only once. This TCR came from a woman younger than 35 with glioma. The chain is built from TRBV6-1 and TRBJ1-1; no clear D gene. Specimen: PBMCs, collected from a glioma patient whose treatment included an IDH1 peptide vaccine. CDR3 bases: TGTGCCAGCCGGAGCCAGCCTTTGAACACTGAAGCTTTCTTT. Amino acid sequence: CASRSQPLNTEAFF.